Below, 18 T cell receptor beta chains from the same sample are listed, as sequenced in a study of T cell responses to AZD1222 COVID-19 vaccine. TCRdb's copy holds only in-frame clones and misses some; the assay was immunoSEQ multiplex PCR. The profile shows about 100,000 clones, 88% of them singletons. Sample: peripheral blood, taken on day 0 of AZD1222 vaccination. These receptors came from an adult in good health.

The V gene is TRBV7-3, the J gene TRBJ2-3; 10 nucleotides line up with TRBD1. The V gene's germline CDR1 is SGHTA and CDR2 FQGTGA. Trimming at V came to 3 bases and at J to 5 bases, leaving 5 bases not matched to a gene. This CDR3 has 15 amino acids. As DNA, the CDR3 is TGTGCCAGCAGCTTCGGGACAGGGGTTGGAGATACGCAGTATTTT. This codes for CASSFGTGVGDTQYF. Full variable domain (remainder filled in from reference TRBV7-3 and TRBJ2-3): GAGVSQTPSNKVTEKGKYVELRCDPISGHTALYWYRQSLGQGPEFLIYFQGTGAADDSGLPNDRFFAVRPEGSVSTLKIQRTERGDSAVYLCASSFGTGVGDTQYFGPGTRLTVL.

The chain employs TRBV4-1 and TRBJ1-2; possible D gene TRBD1, 6 bases. Trimming cost V 8 bases and J 4 bases, with 11 bases left between them. This CDR3 spans 12 amino acids. CDR1 is MGHRA, CDR2 YSYEKL, per germline. The CDR3 reads CASGPGAYGYTF. CDR3 coding DNA: TGCGCCAGCGGCCCAGGGGCCTATGGCTACACCTTC.

This chain uses TRBV27 with TRBJ2-7; D remains unclear. The V end was cut by 5 bases, the J end by 0 bases, with 17 bases between. The CDR3 runs 16 residues. The germline gives CDR1 MNHEY, CDR2 SMNVEV (reference sequence). CDR3 sequence (DNA): TGTGCCAGCAGTCCATCCGACACAAGGAGCTCCTACGAGCAGTACTTC. The encoded protein is CASSPSDTRSSYEQYF.

The J gene is TRBJ2-3, the V gene TRBV11-2; D is tentatively TRBD1 or TRBD2 (6 bases each). V was cut by 5 bases and J by 4 bases, with 22 bases left in between. CDR1 and CDR2 from the germline V gene are SGHAT and FQNNGV. The CDR3 consists of 17 residues. CDR3 region: CASSTLSGALGADTQYF. The CDR3, as DNA: TGTGCCAGCAGCACCCTCTCGGGGGCCCTAGGAGCAGATACGCAGTATTTT.

V and J are TRBV18 and TRBJ1-2, with TRBD1 matching over 9 bases. Germline V gene data show CDR1 as KGHSH and CDR2 as LQKENI. V gave up 3 bases and J gave up 1 base; unmatched junction bases: 3. The CDR3 is made up of 15 amino acids. The CDR3 reads CASSPRDRDNYGYTF. DNA of the CDR3: TGTGCCAGCTCACCCCGGGACAGGGATAACTATGGCTACACCTTC.

The count of this clone is one. The rearrangement uses TRBV7-9 and TRBJ1-2; 7 nucleotides align to TRBD1. The CDR3 contains 16 residues. V was pared by 4 bases and J by 5 bases, with 13 bases of the junction left unmatched. Germline CDR1 is SEHNR and CDR2 is FQNEAQ (reference sequence). The CDR3 sequence: CASSYIADTRGYGYTF. CDR3 DNA sequence: TGTGCCAGCAGCTACATTGCGGACACCAGGGGGTATGGCTACACCTTC.

This chain joins TRBV11-3 and TRBJ1-3; no firm D call. This CDR3 spans 16 amino acids. Germline V lookup: CDR1 SGHNT, CDR2 YENEEA. Between the trimmed V and J ends, which lost 3 bases and 0 bases, there was a span of 12 bases. The CDR3 coding sequence is TGTGCCAGCAGCTTTACTGGAGCCAACTCTGGAAACACCATATATTTT. Translation gives CASSFTGANSGNTIYF.

The chain is built from TRBV7-7 and TRBJ1-5; D is unclear. Germline CDR1 and CDR2: SSHAT and FNYEAQ (reference sequence). V was shortened by 1 base and J by 5 bases, with 6 bases between the two germline ends. This CDR3 has 13 residues. The CDR3 nucleotides read TGTGCCAGCAGCTTAGGGACCGATCAGCCCCAGCATTTT. Encoded protein: CASSLGTDQPQHF.

This rearrangement joins TRBV15 to TRBJ2-2; the match to TRBD1 covers 9 bases. V gave up 5 bases and J gave up 4 bases; unmatched junction bases: 14. Germline CDR1 LNHNV, CDR2 YYDKDF (reference sequence). The CDR3 runs to 18 residues. CDR3 protein: CATSYYRGQGKGTGELFF. CDR3 DNA sequence: TGTGCCACCAGCTACTACCGAGGACAGGGGAAAGGCACCGGGGAGCTGTTTTTT. Combining the CDR3 with reference TRBV15 and TRBJ2-2 gives the whole variable domain DAMVIQNPRYQVTQFGKPVTLSCSQTLNHNVMYWYQQKSSQAPKLLFHYYDKDFNNEADTPDNFQSRRPNTSFCFLDIRSPGLGDTAMYLCATSYYRGQGKGTGELFFGEGSRLTVL.

V and J are TRBV2 and TRBJ2-2; possibly TRBD2 for D (6 bases). Trimming shortened V by 5 bases and J by 4 bases, and 11 bases separated the two germline ends. The CDR3 sequence is 14 residues long. The germline V gene has CDR1 SNHLY and CDR2 FYNNEI. This CDR3 reads CASSSTSLTGELFF. The CDR3 nucleotides are TGTGCCAGCAGTTCTACTAGCCTCACCGGGGAGCTGTTTTTT.

This clone was seen only once. The genes are TRBV7-9 and TRBJ1-1, with D hard to call. This CDR3 is built from 16 residues. Germline lookup yields CDR1 SEHNR and CDR2 FQNEAQ (reference sequence). The V gene lost 5 bases and the J gene lost 0 bases, with 16 bases spanning the gap. Here the CDR3 DNA reads TGTGCCAGCAGCCACCCCGCCGCGAGCATGAACACTGAAGCTTTCTTT. Translating gives CASSHPAASMNTEAFF. The variable domain in full, with the rest retrieved from reference TRBV7-9 and TRBJ1-1, is DTGVSQNPRHKITKRGQNVTFRCDPISEHNRLYWYRQTLGQGPEFLTYFQNEAQLEKSRLLSDRFSAERPKGSFSTLEIQRTEQGDSAMYLCASSHPAASMNTEAFFGQGTRLTVV.

J is TRBJ1-2 and V is TRBV28, with D possibly being TRBD1 (5 bases). Trimming left V 5 bases short and J 4 bases short, with 11 bases between. The germline V gene has CDR1 MDHEN and CDR2 SYDVKM. This CDR3 has 13 amino acids. The CDR3 is CASSRRVGYGYTF. The CDR3 DNA reads TGTGCCAGCAGTCGCAGGGTTGGCTATGGCTACACCTTC.

Only one count was recorded for this clone. The chain joins TRBV6-2 or TRBV6-3 to TRBJ2-6; D remains unclear. This CDR3 is built from 15 residues. V lost 4 bases, J lost 0 bases, and 7 bases lay in between. The germline gives CDR1 MNHEY, CDR2 SVGEGT. The CDR3 sequence is CASSFTSSGANVLTF. Here the CDR3 DNA reads TGTGCCAGCAGTTTTACTTCCTCTGGGGCCAACGTCCTGACTTTC.

This clone has only a few counts. V gene TRBV18 combines with J gene TRBJ2-3, with TRBD2 as a possible D gene (5 bases). V was trimmed by 3 bases and J by 0 bases, leaving 10 bases between them. The germline V gene encodes CDR1 KGHSH and CDR2 LQKENI. The CDR3 is 15 residues long. The CDR3 loop reads CASSPGQRSTDTQYF. The CDR3 nucleotides read TGTGCCAGCTCACCCGGGCAGCGGAGCACAGATACGCAGTATTTT.

The chain joins TRBV3-1 (or the pseudogene TRBV3-2) to TRBJ2-5; D is perhaps TRBD2 (7 bases). The CDR3 contains 17 residues. V lost 4 bases and J 2 bases, leaving 20 bases between the germline ends. CDR1 LGHDT and CDR2 YNNKEL come from the germline V gene (reference sequence). CDR3 loop: CASSPRPLGGLQETQYF. The CDR3 DNA reads as TGTGCCAGCAGCCCCCGGCCCCTGGGGGGGCTTCAAGAGACCCAGTACTTC.

The chain carries TRBV6-1 and TRBJ1-2; D gene uncertain. Germline loops: CDR1 MNHNS, CDR2 SASEGT. The CDR3 has 11 amino acids. Deletions cut 3 bases from V and 3 bases from J, with 2 bases between. The DNA for the CDR3 is TGTGCCAGCAGTGACGACTATGGCTACACCTTC. It yields the protein CASSDDYGYTF.

This chain links TRBV7-9 with TRBJ2-1, with D tentatively TRBD1 (6 bases). V was trimmed by 4 bases and J by 9 bases, leaving 25 bases between them. The CDR3 loop spans 17 amino acids. CDR1 and CDR2 from the germline V gene are SEHNR and FQNEAQ (reference sequence). The CDR3 sequence is CASSSAGVLRDTGEQFF. CDR3 nucleotide sequence: TGTGCCAGCAGCTCAGCAGGGGTACTAAGGGACACCGGTGAGCAGTTCTTC.

Written as DNA, the CDR3 is TGTGCCAGCAGGGACAGGGGGTCGGGTGAGCAGTACTTC. Amino acids: CASRDRGSGEQYF. The rearrangement uses TRBV27 and TRBJ2-7; 10 bases are a match to TRBD1. This CDR3 comprises 13 residues. Losses at the gene ends were 6 bases for V and 7 bases for J; bases not matched to a gene: 6. Germline CDR1 is MNHEY and CDR2 is SMNVEV (reference sequence).